This T cell receptor beta chain was recorded in a study of blood T cell repertoires in COVID-19. Study at large: Acute-phase and convalescent COVID-19 samples originated in the United States, Italy and Spain. From T cells, B-cell-depleted T cells, or PBMCs came the material, which was cDNA or gDNA.

CDR1 SGHTA and CDR2 FQGNSA come from the germline V gene. This CDR3 has 14 amino acids. V lost 5 bases to trimming and J lost 3 bases, with 13 bases between them. Methods used by the authors: Amplification with reference gene primers provided the estimates of nucleated cell counts. The data were produced by immunoSEQ multiplex PCR, yet TCRdb's version contains in-frame clones alone and is incomplete. V and J calls and clone size follow that table, whereas D and trimming were derived from the DNA. Here the sample spans 19,000 or so clones, about 88% being singletons. This chain connects TRBV7-2 to TRBJ1-2; the D is unclear. The TCR originated in a man in his forties or fifties with active COVID-19. Material: peripheral blood. The CDR3 bases are TGTGCCAGCAGCCGTACTGACTGGGACTATGGCTACACCTTC. It is translated as CASSRTDWDYGYTF.